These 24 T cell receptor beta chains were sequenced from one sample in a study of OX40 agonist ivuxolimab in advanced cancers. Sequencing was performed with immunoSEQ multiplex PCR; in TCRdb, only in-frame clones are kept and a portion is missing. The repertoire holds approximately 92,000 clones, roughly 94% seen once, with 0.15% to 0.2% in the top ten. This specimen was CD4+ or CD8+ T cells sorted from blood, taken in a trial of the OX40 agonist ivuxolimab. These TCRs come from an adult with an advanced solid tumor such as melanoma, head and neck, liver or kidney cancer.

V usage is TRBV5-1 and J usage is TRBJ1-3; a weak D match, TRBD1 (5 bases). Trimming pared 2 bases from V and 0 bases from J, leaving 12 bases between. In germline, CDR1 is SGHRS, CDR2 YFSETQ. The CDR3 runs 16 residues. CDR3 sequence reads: CASSFSTGLSGNTIYF. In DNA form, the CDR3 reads TGCGCCAGCAGCTTTTCAACAGGCCTCTCTGGAAACACCATATATTTT.

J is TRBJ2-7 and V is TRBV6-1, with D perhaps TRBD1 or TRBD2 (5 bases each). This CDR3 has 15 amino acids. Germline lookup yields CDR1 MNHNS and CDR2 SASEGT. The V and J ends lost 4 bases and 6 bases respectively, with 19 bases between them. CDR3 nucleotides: TGTGCCAGCAGTGGACGGGGACCAGAAGTCCGCGAGCAGTACTTC. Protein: CASSGRGPEVREQYF.

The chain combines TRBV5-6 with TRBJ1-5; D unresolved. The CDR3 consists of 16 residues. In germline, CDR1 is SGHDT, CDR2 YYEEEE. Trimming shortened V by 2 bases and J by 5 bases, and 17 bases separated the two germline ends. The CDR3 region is CASSFFTRLEDQPQHF. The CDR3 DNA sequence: TGTGCCAGCAGCTTTTTTACCAGGCTGGAGGATCAGCCCCAGCATTTT.

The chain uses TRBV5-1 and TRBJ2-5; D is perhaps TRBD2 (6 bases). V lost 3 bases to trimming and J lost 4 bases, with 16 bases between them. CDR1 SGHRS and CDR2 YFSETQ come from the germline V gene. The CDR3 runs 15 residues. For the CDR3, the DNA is TGCGCCAGCAGCTCTACCAGCGGAGGGGCAGAGACCCAGTACTTC. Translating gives CASSSTSGGAETQYF.

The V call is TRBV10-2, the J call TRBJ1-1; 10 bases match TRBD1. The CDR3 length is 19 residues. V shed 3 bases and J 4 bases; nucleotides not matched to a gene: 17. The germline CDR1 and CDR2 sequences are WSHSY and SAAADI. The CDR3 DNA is TGCGCCAGCAGTGACCCTAACGGTGGGGGGACAGGGGTAATCACTGAAGCTTTCTTT. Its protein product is CASSDPNGGGTGVITEAFF.

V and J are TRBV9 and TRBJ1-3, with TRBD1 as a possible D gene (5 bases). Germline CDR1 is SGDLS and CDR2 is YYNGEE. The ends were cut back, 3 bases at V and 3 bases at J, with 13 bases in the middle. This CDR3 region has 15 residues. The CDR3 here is CASSARGAVGNTIYF. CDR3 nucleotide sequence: TGTGCCAGCAGCGCCCGAGGGGCGGTTGGAAACACCATATATTTT.

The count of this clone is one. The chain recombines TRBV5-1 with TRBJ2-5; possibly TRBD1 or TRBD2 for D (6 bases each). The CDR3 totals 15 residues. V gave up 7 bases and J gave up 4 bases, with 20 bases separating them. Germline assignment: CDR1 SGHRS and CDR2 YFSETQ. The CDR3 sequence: CASAPFPGALETQYF. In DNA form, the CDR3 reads TGCGCCAGCGCGCCCTTCCCGGGGGCACTAGAGACCCAGTACTTC.

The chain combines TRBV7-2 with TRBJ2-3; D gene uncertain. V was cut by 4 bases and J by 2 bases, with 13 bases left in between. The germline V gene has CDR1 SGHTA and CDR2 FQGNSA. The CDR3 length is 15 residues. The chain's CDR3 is CASSSTLTPTDTQYF. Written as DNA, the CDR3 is TGTGCCAGCAGCTCCACCCTCACTCCCACAGATACGCAGTATTTT.

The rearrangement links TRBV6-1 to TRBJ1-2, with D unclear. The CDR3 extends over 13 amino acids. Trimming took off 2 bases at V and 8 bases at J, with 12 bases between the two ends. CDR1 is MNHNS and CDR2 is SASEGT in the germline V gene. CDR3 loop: CASSESTLFGYTF. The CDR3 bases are TGTGCCAGCAGTGAATCGACATTATTCGGCTACACCTTC.

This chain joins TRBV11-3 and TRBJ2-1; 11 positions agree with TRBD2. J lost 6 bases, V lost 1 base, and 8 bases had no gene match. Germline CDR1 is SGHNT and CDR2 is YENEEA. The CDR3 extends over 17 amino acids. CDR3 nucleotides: TGTGCCAGCAGCTTAGGCACTAGCGGGAGAGATCCCAATGAGCAGTTCTTC. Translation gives CASSLGTSGRDPNEQFF.

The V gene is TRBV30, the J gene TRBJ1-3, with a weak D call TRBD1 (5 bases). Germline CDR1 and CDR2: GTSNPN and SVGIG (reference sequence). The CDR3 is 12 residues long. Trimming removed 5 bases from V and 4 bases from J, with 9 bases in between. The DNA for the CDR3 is TGTGCCTGGGGTCCAGGGGGAAACACCATATATTTT. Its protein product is CAWGPGGNTIYF.

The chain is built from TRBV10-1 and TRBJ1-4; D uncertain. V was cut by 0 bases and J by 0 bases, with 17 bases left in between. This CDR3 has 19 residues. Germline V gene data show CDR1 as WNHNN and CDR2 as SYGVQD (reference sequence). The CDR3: CASSESAVLTPSTNEKLFF. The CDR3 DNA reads TGCGCCAGCAGTGAGTCGGCAGTCCTTACCCCATCAACTAATGAAAAACTGTTTTTT.

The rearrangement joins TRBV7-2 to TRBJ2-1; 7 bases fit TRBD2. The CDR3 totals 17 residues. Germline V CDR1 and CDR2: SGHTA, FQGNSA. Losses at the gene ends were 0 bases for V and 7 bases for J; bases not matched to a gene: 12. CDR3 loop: CASSLAGGPFGLNEQFF. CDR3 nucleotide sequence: TGTGCCAGCAGCTTAGCGGGAGGGCCTTTTGGATTGAATGAGCAGTTCTTC.

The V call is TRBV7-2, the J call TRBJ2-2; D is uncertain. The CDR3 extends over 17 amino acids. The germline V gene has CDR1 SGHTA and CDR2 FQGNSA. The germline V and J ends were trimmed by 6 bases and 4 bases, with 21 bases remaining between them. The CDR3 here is CASRPGPLGSGTGELFF. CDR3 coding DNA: TGTGCCAGCAGGCCCGGTCCCCTCGGGTCGGGCACCGGGGAGCTGTTTTTT. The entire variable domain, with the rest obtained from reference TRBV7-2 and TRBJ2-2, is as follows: GAGVSQSPSNKVTEKGKDVELRCDPISGHTALYWYRQSLGQGLEFLIYFQGNSAPDKSGLPSDRFSAERTGGSVSTLTIQRTQQEDSAVYLCASRPGPLGSGTGELFFGEGSRLTVL.

The CDR3, as DNA: TGCGCCAGCAGTTCGGGACAGGGGGCTCATAACACCGGGGAGCTGTTTTTT. It encodes CASSSGQGAHNTGELFF. The chain links TRBV5-1 to TRBJ2-2; 12 bases match TRBD1. Per the germline V gene, CDR1 is SGHRS and CDR2 is YFSETQ. This CDR3 has 17 residues. With 5 bases clipped from V and 2 bases from J, the junction kept 7 bases outside the gene matches. The whole variable domain, filled in from reference TRBV5-1 and TRBJ2-2, reads KAGVTQTPRYLIKTRGQQVTLSCSPISGHRSVSWYQQTPGQGLQFLFEYFSETQRNKGNFPGRFSGRQFSNSRSEMNVSTLELGDSALYLCASSSGQGAHNTGELFFGEGSRLTVL.

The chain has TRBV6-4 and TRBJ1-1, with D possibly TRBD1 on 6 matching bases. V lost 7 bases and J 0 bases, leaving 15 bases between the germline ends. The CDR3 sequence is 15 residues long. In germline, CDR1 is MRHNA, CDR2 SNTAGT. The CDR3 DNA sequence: TGTGCCAGCAAAAGGGAGGACAGTATGAACACTGAAGCTTTCTTT. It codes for CASKREDSMNTEAFF.

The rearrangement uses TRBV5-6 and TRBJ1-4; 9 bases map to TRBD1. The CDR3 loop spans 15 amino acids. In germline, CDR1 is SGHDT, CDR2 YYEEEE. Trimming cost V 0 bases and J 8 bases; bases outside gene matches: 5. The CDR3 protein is CASSLVGTGREKLFF. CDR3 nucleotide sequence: TGTGCCAGCAGCTTGGTAGGGACAGGGCGCGAAAAACTGTTTTTT.

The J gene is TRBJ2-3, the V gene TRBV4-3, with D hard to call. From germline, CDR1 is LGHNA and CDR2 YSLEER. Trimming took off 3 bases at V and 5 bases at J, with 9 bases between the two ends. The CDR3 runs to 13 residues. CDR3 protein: CASSHEGGDTQYF. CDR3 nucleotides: TGCGCCAGCAGCCATGAAGGCGGAGATACGCAGTATTTT.

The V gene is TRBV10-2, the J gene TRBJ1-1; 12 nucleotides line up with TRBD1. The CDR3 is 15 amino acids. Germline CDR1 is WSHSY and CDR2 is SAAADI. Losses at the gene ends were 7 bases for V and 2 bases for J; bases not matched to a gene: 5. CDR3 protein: CASTWDRGRNTEAFF. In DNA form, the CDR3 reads TGCGCCAGCACCTGGGACAGGGGGCGAAACACTGAAGCTTTCTTT.

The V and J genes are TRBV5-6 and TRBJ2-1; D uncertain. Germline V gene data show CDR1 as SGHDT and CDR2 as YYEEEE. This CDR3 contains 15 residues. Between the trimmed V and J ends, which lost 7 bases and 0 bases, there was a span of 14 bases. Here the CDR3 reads CASSSDISSYNEQFF. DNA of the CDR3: TGTGCCAGCTCGTCCGATATCAGCTCCTACAATGAGCAGTTCTTC.

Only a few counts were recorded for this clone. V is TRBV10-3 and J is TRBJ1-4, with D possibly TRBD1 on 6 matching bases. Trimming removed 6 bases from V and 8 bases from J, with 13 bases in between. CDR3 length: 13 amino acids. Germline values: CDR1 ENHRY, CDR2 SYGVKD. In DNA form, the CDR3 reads TGTGCCATCAGACACAGGGTAGGGGAAAAACTGTTTTTT. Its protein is CAIRHRVGEKLFF.

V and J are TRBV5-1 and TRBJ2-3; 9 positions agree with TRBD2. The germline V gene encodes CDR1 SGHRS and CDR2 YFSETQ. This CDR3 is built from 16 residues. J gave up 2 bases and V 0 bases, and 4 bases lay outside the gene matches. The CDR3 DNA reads TGCGCCAGCAGCTTGGCTCTAGCGGGGCCCACAGATACGCAGTATTTT. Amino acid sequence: CASSLALAGPTDTQYF.

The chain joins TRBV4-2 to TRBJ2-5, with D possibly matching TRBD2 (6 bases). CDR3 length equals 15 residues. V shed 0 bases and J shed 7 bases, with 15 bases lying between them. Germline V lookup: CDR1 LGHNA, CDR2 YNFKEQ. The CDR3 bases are TGTGCCAGCAGCCAAGATTCGGGAGTGGCTGGGACCCAGTACTTC. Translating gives CASSQDSGVAGTQYF.

The CDR3 DNA follows: TGCGCCAGCAGCTTTTATATTGCCTACGAGCAGTACTTC. Protein sequence: CASSFYIAYEQYF. The chain is built from TRBV5-1 and TRBJ2-7; D unclear. Germline CDR1 SGHRS, CDR2 YFSETQ. Trimming stripped 2 bases from V and 2 bases from J, with 8 bases between. The CDR3 totals 13 residues.